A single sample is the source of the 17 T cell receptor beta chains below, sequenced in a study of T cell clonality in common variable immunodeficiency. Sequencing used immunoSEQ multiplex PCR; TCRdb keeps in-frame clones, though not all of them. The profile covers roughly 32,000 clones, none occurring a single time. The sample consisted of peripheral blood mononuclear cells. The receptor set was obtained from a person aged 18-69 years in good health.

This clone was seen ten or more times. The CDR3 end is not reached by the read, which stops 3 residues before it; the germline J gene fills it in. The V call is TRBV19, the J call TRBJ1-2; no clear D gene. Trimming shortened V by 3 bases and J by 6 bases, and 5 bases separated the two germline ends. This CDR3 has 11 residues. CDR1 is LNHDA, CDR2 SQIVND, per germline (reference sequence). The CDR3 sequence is CASSMYNGYTF. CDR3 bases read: TGTGCCAGTAGTATGTATAATGGC.

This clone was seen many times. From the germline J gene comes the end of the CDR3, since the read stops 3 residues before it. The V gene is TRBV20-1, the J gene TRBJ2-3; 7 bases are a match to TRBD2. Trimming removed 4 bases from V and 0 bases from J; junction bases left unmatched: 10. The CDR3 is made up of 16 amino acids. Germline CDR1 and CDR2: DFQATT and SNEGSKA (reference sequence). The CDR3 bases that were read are TGCAGTGCTAATCCTTACGCGGGAGCTAGCACAGATACG. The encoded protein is CSANPYAGASTDT. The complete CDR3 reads CSANPYAGASTDTQYF.

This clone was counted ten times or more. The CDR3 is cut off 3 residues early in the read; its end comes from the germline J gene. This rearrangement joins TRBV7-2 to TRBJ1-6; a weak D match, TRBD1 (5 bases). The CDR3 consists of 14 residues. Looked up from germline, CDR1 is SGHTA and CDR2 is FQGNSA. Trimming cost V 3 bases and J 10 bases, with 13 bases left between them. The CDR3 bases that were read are TGTGCCAGCAGCTTCAAGGGGCTCTTGTCACCC. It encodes CASSFKGLLSP. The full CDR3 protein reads CASSFKGLLSPLHF.

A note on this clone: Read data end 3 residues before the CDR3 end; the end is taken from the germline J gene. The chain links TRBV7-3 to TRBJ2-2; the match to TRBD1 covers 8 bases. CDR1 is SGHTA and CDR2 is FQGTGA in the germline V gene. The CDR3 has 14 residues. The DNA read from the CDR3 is TGTGCCAGCAGCTTACAGGGGGCCGGATCACCG. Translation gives CASSLQGAGSP. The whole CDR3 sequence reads CASSLQGAGSPLFF.

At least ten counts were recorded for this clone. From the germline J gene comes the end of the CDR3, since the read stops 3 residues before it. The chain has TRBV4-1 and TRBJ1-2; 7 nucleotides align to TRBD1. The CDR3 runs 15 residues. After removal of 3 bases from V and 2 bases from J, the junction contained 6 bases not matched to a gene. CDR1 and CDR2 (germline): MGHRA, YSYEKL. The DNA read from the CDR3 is TGCGCCAGCAGCCAGCCCGACAGGGCCAACTATGGC. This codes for CASSQPDRANYG. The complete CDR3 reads CASSQPDRANYGYTF.

CDR3 amino acids: CSASRGQDNEQFF. The part of the CDR3 DNA that was read is TGCAGTGCTAGTAGAGGGCAGGACAATGAG. The genes are TRBV20-1 and TRBJ2-1; D is perhaps TRBD2 (5 bases). The CDR3 extends 3 residues past the end of the read, so its final part is completed from the germline J gene. V was cut by 3 bases and J by 5 bases, with 11 bases left in between. CDR3 size: 13 residues. Germline V CDR1 and CDR2: DFQATT, SNEGSKA (reference sequence).

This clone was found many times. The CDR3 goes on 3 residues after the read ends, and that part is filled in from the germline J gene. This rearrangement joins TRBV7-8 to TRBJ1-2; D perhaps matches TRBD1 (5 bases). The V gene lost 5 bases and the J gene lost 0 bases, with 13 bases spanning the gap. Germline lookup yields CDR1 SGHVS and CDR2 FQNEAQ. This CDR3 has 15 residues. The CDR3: CASSPTQDTNYGYTF. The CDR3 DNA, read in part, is TGTGCCAGCAGCCCAACCCAGGACACTAACTATGGC.

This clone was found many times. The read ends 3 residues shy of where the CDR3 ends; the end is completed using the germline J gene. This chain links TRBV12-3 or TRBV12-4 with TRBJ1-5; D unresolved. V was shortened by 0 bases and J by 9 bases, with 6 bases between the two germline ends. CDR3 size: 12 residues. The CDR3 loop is CASSLAEGPQHF. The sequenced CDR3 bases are TGTGCCAGCAGTTTAGCCGAAGGGCCC.

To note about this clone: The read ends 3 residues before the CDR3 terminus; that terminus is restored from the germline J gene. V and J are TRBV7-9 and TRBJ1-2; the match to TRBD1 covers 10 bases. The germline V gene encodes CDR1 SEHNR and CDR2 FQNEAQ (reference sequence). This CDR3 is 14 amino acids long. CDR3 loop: CASSSTGGKQPYTF. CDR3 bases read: TGTGCCAGCAGCTCGACAGGGGGCAAACAGCCC.

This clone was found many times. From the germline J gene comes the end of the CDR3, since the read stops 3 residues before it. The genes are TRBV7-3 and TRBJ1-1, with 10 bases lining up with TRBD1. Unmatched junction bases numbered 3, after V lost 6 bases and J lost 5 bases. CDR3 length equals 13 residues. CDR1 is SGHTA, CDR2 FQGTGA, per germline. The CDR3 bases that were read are TGTGCCAGCAGTCAGGACAGGGGGACTGAA. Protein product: CASSQDRGTE. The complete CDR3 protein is CASSQDRGTEAFF.

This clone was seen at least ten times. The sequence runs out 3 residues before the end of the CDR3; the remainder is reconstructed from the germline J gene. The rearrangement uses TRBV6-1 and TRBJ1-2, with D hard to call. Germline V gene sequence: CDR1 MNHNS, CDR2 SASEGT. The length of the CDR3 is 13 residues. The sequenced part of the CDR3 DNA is TGTGCCAGCAGTGTGACGGACTTCGTGGGC. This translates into CASSVTDFVG. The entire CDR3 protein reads CASSVTDFVGYTF.

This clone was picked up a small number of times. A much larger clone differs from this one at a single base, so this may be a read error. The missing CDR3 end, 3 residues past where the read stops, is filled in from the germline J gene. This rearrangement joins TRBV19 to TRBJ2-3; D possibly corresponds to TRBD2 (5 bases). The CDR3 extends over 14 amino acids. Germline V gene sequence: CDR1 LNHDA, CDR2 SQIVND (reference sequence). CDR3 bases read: TGTGCCAGTAGTATACGGGGTGGTGAGGAGACG. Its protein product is CASSIRGGEET. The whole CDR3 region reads CASSIRGGEETQYF.

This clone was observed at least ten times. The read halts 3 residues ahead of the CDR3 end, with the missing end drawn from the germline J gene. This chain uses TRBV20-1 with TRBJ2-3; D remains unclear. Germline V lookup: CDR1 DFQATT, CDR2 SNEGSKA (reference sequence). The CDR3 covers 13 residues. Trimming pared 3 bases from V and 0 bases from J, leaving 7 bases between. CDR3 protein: CSARGPSTDTQYF. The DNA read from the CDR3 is TGCAGTGCTAGGGGCCCTAGCACAGATACG.

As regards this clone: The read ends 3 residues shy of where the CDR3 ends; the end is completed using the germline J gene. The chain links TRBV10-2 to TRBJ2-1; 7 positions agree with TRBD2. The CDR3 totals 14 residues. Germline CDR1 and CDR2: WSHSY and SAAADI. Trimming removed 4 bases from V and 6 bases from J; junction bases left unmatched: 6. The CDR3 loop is CASSGAGYSNEQFF. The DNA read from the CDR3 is TGCGCCAGCAGTGGAGCGGGATATAGCAATGAG.

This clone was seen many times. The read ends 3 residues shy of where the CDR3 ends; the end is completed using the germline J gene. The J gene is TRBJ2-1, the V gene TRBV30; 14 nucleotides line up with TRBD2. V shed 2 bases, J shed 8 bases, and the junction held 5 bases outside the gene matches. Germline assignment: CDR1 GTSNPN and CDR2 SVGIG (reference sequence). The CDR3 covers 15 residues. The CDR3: CAWSSGTSGRDEQFF. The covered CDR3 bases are TGTGCCTGGAGTTCGGGGACTAGCGGGAGAGATGAG.

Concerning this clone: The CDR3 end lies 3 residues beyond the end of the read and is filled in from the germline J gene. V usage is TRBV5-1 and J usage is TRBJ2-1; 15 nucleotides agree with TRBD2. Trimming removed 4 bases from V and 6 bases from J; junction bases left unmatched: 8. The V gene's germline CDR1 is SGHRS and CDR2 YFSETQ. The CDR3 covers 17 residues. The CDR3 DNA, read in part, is TGCGCCAGCAGCCCAGGACTAGCGGGAGGGCTTGGCAATGAG. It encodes CASSPGLAGGLGNE. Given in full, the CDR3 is CASSPGLAGGLGNEQFF. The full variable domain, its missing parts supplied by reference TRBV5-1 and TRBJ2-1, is KAGVTQTPRYLIKTRGQQVTLSCSPISGHRSVSWYQQTPGQGLQFLFEYFSETQRNKGNFPGRFSGRQFSNSRSEMNVSTLELGDSALYLCASSPGLAGGLGNEQFFGPGTRLTVL.

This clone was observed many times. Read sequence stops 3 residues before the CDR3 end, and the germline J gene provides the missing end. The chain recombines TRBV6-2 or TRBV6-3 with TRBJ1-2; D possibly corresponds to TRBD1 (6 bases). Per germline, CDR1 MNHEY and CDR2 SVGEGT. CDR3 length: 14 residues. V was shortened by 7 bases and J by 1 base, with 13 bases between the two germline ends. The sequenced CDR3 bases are TGTGCCAGCACCGCCACAGGGTTTAACTATGGC. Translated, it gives CASTATGFNYG. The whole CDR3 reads CASTATGFNYGYTF.